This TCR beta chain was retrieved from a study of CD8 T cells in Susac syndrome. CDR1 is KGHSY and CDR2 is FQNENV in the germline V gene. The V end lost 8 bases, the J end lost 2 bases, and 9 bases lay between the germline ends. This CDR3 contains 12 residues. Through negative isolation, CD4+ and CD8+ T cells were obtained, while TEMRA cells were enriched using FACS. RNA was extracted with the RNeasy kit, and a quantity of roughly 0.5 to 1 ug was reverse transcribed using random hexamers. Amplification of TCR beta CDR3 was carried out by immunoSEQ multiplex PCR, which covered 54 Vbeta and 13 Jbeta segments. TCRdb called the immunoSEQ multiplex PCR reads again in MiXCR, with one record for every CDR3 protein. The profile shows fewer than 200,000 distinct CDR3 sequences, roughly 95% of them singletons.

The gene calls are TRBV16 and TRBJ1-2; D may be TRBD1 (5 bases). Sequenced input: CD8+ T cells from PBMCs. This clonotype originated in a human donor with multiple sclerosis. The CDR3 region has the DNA TGTGCCAGCGGCCCAGGGAACTATGGCTACACCTTC. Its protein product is CASGPGNYGYTF. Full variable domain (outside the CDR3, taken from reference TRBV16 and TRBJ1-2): GEEVAQTPKHLVRGEGQKAKLYCAPIKGHSYVFWYQQVLKNEFKFLISFQNENVFDETGMPKERFSAKCLPNSPCSLEIQATKLEDSAVYFCASGPGNYGYTFGSGTRLTVV.